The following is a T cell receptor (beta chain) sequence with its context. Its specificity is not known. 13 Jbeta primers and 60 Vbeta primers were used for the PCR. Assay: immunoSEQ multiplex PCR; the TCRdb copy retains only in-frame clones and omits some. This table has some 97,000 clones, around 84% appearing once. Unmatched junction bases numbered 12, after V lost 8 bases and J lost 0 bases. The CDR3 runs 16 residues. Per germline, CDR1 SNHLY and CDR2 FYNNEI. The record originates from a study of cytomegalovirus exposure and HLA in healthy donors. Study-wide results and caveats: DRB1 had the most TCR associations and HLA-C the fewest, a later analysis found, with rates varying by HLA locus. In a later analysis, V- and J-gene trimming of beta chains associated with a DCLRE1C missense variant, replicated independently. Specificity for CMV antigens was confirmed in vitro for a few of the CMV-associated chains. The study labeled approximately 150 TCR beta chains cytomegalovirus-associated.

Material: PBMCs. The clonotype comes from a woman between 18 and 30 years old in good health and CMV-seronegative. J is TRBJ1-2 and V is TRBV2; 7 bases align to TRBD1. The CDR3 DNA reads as TGTGCCAGCGGCCACAGGGGTCGGACAGCTAACTATGGCTACACCTTC. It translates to CASGHRGRTANYGYTF. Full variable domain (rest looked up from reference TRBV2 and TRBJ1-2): EPEVTQTPSHQVTQMGQEVILRCVPISNHLYFYWYRQILGQKVEFLVSFYNNEISEKSEIFDDQFSVERPDGSNFTLKIRSTKLEDSAMYFCASGHRGRTANYGYTFGSGTRLTVV.